This T cell receptor (beta chain) appears in the sequencing data of a study of CD8 T cells in Susac syndrome. When the RNA was reverse transcribed, random hexamers were used with an input of roughly 0.45 to 1 ug. Amplification of TCR beta CDR3 spanned 54 Vbeta and 13 Jbeta via immunoSEQ multiplex PCR. In TCRdb, the immunoSEQ multiplex PCR reads were re-called with MiXCR into one record per CDR3 protein. The sample lists about 25,000 distinct CDR3 sequences, about 95% occurring once. The CDR3 is 14 residues long. Germline V gene sequence: CDR1 SGDLS, CDR2 YYNGEE. Trimming took 3 bases from V and 5 from J, leaving 12 bases between them.

The sequenced material came from CD8+ T cells from PBMCs. The J gene is TRBJ2-1, the V gene TRBV9; no clear D. The TCR originated in a human donor in good health. Here the CDR3 reads CASSEATVDNEQFF. In nucleotides, the CDR3 is TGTGCCAGCAGCGAAGCCACAGTGGACAATGAGCAGTTCTTC.